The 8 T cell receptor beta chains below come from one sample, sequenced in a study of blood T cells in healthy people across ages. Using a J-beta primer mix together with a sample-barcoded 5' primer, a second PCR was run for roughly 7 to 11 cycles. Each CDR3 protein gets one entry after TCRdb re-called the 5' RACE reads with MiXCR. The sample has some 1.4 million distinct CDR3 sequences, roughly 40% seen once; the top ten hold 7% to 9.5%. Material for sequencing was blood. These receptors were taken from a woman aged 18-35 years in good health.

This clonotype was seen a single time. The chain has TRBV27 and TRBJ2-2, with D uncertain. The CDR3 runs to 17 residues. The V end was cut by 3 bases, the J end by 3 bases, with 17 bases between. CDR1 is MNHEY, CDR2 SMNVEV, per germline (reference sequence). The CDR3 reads CASSFIPGWAYTGELFF. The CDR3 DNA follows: TGTGCCAGCAGTTTTATCCCCGGGTGGGCTTACACCGGGGAGCTGTTTTTT.

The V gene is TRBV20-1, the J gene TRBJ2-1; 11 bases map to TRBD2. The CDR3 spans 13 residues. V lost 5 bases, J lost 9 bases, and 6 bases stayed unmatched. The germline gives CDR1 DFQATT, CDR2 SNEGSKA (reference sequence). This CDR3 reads CSAQGLAGGEQFF. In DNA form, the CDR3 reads TGCAGTGCTCAAGGACTAGCGGGCGGTGAGCAGTTCTTC.

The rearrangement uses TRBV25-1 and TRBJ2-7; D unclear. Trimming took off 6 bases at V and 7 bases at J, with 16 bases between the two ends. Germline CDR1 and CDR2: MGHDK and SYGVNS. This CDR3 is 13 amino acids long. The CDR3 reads CASRRIGGLEQYF. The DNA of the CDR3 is TGTGCCAGCAGACGAATCGGTGGGTTGGAGCAGTACTTC.

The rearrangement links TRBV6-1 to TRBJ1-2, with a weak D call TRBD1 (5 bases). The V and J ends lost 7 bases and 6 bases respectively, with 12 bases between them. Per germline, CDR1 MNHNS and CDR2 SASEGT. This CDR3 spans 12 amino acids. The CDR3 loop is CASKVSGHGYTF. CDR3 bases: TGTGCCAGCAAGGTGTCAGGGCATGGCTACACCTTC.

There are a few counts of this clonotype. CDR3 loop: CASRRGIDEQFF. As DNA, the CDR3 is TGTGCCAGCAGAAGGGGGATCGATGAGCAGTTCTTC. The rearrangement links TRBV7-9 to TRBJ2-1; D may be TRBD1 (6 bases). The CDR3 is 12 residues long. Between the trimmed V and J ends, which lost 6 bases and 8 bases, there was a span of 11 bases. Germline CDR1 and CDR2: SEHNR and FQNEAQ (reference sequence).

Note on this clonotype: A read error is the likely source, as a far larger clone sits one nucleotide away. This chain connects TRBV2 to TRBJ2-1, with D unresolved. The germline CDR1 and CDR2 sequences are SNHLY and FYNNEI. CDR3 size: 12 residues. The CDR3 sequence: CASSPDYSEQFF. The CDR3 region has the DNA TGTGCCAGCAGCCCAGATTACAGTGAGCAGTTCTTC. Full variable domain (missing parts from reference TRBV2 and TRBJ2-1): EPEVTQTPSHQVTQMGQEVILRCVPISNHLYFYWYRQILGQKVEFLVSFYNNEISEKSEIFDDQFSVERPDGSNFTLKIRSTKLEDSAMYFCASSPDYSEQFFGPGTRLTVL.

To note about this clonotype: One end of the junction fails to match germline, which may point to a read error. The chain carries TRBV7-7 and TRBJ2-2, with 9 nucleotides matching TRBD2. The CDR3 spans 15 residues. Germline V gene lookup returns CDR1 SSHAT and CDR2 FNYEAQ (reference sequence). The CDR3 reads CASSPSGVNTGELFF. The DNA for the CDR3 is TGTGCTAGCAGCCCTAGCGGGGTGAACACCGGGGAGCTGTTTTTT.

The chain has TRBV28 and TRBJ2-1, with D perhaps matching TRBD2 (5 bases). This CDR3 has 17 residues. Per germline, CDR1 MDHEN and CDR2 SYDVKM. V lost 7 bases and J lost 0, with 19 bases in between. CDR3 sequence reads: CASNWVRTASSYNEQFF. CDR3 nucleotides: TGTGCCAGCAATTGGGTCCGGACTGCGAGCTCCTACAATGAGCAGTTCTTC.